This entry concerns a single T cell receptor beta chain. Its antigen is currently unknown. The sample is drawn from a study of blood T cells in healthy people across ages. Germline V gene data show CDR1 as MNHEY and CDR2 as SVGEGT. Between the trimmed V and J ends, which lost 8 bases and 3 bases, there was a span of 11 bases. The CDR3 is 13 residues long. Using a J-beta primer mix together with a sample-barcoded 5' primer, a second PCR was run for roughly 6 to 12 cycles. MiXCR was run by TCRdb on the 5' RACE reads, yielding one entry per CDR3 protein. The sample lists approximately 940,000 distinct CDR3 sequences; around 49% were seen once. Staff drew 8 to 10 milliliters of peripheral blood from each donor. Study-level points and caveats: The lack of PBMC sorting stopped any conclusive naive versus antigen-experienced comparison. Unknown donor CMV status possibly confounded expanded clonotype changes.

The genes are TRBV6-2 or TRBV6-3 and TRBJ2-1; weak D call: TRBD1 (6 bases). The source is a man under 40 in good health. Sequenced material: blood. For the CDR3, the DNA is TGTGCCAGCTCGCGACAGGTCTACAATGAGCAGTTCTTC. This codes for CASSRQVYNEQFF.